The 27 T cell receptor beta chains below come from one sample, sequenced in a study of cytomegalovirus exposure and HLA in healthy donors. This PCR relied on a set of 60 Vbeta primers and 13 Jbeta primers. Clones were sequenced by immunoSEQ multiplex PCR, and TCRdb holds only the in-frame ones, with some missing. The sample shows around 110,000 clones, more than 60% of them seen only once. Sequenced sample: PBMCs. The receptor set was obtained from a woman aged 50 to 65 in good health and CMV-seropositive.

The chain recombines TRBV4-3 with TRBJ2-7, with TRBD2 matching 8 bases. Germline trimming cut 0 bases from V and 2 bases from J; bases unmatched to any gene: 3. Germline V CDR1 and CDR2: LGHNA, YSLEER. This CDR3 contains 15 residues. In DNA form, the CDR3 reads TGCGCCAGCAGCCAAGATGCGGGGGGACCCTACGAGCAGTACTTC. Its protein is CASSQDAGGPYEQYF.

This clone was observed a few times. CDR3 in amino acids: CASSRTRQGPNEKLFF. CDR3 DNA sequence: TGTGCCAGCAGTCGAACCCGACAGGGACCAAATGAAAAACTGTTTTTT. The chain combines TRBV27 with TRBJ1-4; 7 bases agree with TRBD1. The CDR3 sequence is 16 residues long. Germline V gene data show CDR1 as MNHEY and CDR2 as SMNVEV (reference sequence). Trimming took 5 bases from V and 5 from J; bases not matched to a gene: 11.

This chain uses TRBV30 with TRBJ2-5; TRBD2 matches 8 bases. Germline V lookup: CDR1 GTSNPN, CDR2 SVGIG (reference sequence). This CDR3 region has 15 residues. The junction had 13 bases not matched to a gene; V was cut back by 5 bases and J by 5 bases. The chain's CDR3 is CAWGGRLAYPETQYF. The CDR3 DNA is TGTGCCTGGGGGGGAAGACTAGCGTATCCGGAGACCCAGTACTTC.

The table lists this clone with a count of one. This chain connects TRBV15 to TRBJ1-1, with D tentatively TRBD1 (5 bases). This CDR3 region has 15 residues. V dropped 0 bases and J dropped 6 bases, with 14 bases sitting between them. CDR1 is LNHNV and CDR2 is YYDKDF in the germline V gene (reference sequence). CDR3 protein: CATSRDKSREPEAFF. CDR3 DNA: TGTGCCACCAGCAGAGATAAAAGCAGGGAACCTGAAGCTTTCTTT. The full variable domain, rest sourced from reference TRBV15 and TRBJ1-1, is DAMVIQNPRYQVTQFGKPVTLSCSQTLNHNVMYWYQQKSSQAPKLLFHYYDKDFNNEADTPDNFQSRRPNTSFCFLDIRSPGLGDTAMYLCATSRDKSREPEAFFGQGTRLTVV.

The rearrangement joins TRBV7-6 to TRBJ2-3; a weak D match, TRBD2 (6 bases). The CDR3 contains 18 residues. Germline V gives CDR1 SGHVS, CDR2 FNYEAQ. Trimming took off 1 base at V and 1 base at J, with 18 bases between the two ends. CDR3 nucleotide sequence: TGTGCCAGCAGCTTAGAGGCGGCGGGGAGCAGGGGCACAGATACGCAGTATTTT. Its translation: CASSLEAAGSRGTDTQYF.

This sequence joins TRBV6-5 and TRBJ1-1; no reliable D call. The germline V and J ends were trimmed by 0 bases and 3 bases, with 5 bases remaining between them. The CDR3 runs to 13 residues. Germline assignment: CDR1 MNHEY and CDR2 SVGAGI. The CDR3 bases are TGTGCCAGCAGTTACTCGGCGGACACTGAAGCTTTCTTT. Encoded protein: CASSYSADTEAFF.

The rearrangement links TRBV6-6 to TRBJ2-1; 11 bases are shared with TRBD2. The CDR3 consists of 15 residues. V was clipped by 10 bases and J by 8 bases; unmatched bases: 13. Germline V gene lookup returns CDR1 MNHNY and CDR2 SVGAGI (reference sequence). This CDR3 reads CATQLLAGASHEQFF. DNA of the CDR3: TGTGCCACACAATTACTAGCGGGGGCCTCGCATGAGCAGTTCTTC.

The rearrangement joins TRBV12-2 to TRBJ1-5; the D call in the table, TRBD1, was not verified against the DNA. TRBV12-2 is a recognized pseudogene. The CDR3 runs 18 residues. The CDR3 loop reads CASRQLRQGRYSNQPQHF. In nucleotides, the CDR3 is TGTGCAAGTCGTCAATTACGACAGGGAAGGTATAGCAATCAGCCCCAGCATTTT.

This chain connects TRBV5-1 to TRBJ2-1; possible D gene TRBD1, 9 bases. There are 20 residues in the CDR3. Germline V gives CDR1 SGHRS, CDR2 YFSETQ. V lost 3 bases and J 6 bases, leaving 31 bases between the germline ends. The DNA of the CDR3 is TGCGCCAGCAGCTCCACAGGGGGCGACGGGGGGGGCCGACCAGGCAATGAGCAGTTCTTC. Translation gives CASSSTGGDGGGRPGNEQFF. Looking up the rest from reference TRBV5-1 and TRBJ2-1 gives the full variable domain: KAGVTQTPRYLIKTRGQQVTLSCSPISGHRSVSWYQQTPGQGLQFLFEYFSETQRNKGNFPGRFSGRQFSNSRSEMNVSTLELGDSALYLCASSSTGGDGGGRPGNEQFFGPGTRLTVL.

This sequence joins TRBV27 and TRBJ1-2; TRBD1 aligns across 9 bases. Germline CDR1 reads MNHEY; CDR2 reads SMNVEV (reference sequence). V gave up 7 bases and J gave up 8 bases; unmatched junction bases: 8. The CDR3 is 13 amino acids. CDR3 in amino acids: CASKFGTGYGYTF. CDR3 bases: TGTGCCAGCAAATTTGGGACAGGGTACGGCTACACCTTC.

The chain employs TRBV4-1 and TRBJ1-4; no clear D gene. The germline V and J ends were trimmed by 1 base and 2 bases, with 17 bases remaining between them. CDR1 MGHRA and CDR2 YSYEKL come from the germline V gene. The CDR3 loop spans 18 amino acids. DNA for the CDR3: TGCGCCAGCAGCCAAGCTATTACATGGGCGGGTACTAATGAAAAACTGTTTTTT. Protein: CASSQAITWAGTNEKLFF.

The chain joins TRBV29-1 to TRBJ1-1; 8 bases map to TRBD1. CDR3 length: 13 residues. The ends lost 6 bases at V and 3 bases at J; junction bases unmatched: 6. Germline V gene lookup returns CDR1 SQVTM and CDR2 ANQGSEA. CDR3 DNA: TGCAGCGTCGCGTCGACAGGGGACACTGAAGCTTTCTTT. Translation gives CSVASTGDTEAFF.

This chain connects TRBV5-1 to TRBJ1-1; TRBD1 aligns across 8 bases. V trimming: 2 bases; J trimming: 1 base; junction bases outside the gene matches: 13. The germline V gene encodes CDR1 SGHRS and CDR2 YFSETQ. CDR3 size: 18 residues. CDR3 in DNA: TGCGCCAGCAGCTTTCTCGCAGGGTCGGACAGGGAGAACACTGAAGCTTTCTTT. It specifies CASSFLAGSDRENTEAFF.

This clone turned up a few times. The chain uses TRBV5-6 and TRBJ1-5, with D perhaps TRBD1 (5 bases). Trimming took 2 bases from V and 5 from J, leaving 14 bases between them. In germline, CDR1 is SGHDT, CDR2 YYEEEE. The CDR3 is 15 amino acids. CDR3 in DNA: TGTGCCAGCAGCTTTTCAGGGATTTGGGATCAGCCCCAGCATTTT. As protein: CASSFSGIWDQPQHF. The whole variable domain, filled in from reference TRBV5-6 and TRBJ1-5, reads DAGVTQSPTHLIKTRGQQVTLRCSPKSGHDTVSWYQQALGQGPQFIFQYYEEEERQRGNFPDRFSGHQFPNYSSELNVNALLLGDSALYLCASSFSGIWDQPQHFGDGTRLSIL.

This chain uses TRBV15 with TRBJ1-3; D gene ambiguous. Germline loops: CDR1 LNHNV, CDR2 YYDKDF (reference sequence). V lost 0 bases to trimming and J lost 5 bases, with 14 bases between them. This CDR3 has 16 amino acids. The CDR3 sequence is CATSRDFVAGRNTIYF. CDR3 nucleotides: TGTGCCACCAGCAGAGATTTTGTTGCGGGAAGAAACACCATATATTTT.

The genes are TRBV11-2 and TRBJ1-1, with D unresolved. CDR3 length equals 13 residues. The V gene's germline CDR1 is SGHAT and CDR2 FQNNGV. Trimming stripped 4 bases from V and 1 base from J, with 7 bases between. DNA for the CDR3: TGTGCCAGCAGCTCCATTTGGAACACTGAAGCTTTCTTT. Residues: CASSSIWNTEAFF.

The CDR3 loop reads CASTTHRNRDNEQFF. For the CDR3, the DNA is TGTGCCAGCACGACTCATAGGAACAGGGACAATGAGCAGTTCTTC. The chain carries TRBV27 and TRBJ2-1, with D tentatively TRBD1 (6 bases). Germline assignment: CDR1 MNHEY and CDR2 SMNVEV (reference sequence). The length of the CDR3 is 15 residues. Deletions cut 7 bases from V and 5 bases from J, with 18 bases between.

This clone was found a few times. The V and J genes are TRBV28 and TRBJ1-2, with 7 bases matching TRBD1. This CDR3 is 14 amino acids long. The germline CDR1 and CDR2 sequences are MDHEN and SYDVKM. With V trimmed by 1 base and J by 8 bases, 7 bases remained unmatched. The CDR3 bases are TGTGCCAGCAGTTTATCCGAGGGGGCTAGGGGCTACACCTTC. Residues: CASSLSEGARGYTF.

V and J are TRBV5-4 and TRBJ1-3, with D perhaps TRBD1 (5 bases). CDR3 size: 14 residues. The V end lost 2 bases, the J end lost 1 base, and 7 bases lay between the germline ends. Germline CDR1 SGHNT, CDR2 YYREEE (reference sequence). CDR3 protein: CASSFGGSGNTIYF. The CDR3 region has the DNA TGTGCCAGCAGCTTCGGGGGGTCTGGAAACACCATATATTTT.

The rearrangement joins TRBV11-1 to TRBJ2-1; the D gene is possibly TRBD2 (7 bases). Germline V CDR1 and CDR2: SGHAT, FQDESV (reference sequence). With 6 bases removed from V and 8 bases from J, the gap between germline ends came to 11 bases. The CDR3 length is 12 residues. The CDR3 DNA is TGTGCCAGCAGAAAGGGGGGGGATGAGCAGTTCTTC. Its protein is CASRKGGDEQFF.

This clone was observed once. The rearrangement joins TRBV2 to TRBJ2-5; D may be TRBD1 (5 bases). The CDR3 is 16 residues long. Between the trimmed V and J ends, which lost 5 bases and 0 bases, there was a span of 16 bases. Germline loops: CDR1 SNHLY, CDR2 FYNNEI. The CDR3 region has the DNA TGTGCCAGCAGTCCCACAGGTTCCCCGTACCAAGAGACCCAGTACTTC. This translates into CASSPTGSPYQETQYF.

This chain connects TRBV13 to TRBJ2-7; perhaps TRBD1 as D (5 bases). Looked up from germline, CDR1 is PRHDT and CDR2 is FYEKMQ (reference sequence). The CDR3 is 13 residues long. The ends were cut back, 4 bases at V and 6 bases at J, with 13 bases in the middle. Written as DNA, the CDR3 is TGTGCCAGCAGCTCTTATCAGGGTGCCGAGCAGTACTTC. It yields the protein CASSSYQGAEQYF.

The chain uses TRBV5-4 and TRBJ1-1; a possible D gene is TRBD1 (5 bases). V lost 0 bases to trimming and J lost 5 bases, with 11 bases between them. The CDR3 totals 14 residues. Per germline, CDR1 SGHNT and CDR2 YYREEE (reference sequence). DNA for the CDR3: TGTGCCAGCAGCTTGGGCGGGGGAGGGACTGAAGCTTTCTTT. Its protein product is CASSLGGGGTEAFF.

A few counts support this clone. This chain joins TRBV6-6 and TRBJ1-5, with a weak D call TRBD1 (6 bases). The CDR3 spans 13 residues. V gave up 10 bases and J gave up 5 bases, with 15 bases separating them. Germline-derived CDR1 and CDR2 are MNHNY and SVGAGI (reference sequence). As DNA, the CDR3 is TGTGCCACCAACGACAGGAACCATCAGCCCCAGCATTTT. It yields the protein CATNDRNHQPQHF.

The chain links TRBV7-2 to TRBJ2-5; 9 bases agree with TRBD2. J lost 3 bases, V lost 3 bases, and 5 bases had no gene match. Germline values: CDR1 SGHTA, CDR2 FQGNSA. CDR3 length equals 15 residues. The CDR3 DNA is TGTGCCAGCAGCTTTAACGCGGGGGGGGAAGAGACCCAGTACTTC. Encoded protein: CASSFNAGGEETQYF.

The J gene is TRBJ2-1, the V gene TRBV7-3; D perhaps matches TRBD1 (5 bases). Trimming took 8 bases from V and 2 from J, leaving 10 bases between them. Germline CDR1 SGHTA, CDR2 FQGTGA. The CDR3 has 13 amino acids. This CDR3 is CASSQGTYNEQFF. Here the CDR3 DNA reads TGTGCCAGCTCGCAGGGTACCTACAATGAGCAGTTCTTC.

Here the CDR3 DNA reads TGTGCCAGTAGTCCGGGACAGGGTGCAACTAATGAAAAACTGTTTTTT. Translating gives CASSPGQGATNEKLFF. The genes are TRBV19 and TRBJ1-4; 9 positions agree with TRBD1. This CDR3 comprises 16 residues. Per germline, CDR1 LNHDA and CDR2 SQIVND (reference sequence). Trimming took 5 bases from V and 0 from J; bases not matched to a gene: 4.